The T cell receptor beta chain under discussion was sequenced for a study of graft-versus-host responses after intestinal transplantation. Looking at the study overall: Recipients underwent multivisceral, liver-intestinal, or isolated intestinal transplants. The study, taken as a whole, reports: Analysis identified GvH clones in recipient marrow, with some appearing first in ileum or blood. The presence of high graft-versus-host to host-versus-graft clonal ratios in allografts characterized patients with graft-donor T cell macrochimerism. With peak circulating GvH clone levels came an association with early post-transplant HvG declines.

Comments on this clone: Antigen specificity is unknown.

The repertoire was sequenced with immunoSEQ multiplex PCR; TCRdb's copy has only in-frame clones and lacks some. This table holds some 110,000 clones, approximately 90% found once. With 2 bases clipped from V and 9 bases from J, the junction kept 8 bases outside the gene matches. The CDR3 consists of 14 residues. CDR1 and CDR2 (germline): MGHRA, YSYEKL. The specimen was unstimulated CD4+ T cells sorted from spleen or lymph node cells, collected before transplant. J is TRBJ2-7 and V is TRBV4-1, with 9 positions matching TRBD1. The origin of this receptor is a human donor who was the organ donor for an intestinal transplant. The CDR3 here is CASSQRDRVDGQYF. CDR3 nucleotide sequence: TGCGCCAGCAGCCAACGGGACAGGGTCGATGGGCAGTACTTC.